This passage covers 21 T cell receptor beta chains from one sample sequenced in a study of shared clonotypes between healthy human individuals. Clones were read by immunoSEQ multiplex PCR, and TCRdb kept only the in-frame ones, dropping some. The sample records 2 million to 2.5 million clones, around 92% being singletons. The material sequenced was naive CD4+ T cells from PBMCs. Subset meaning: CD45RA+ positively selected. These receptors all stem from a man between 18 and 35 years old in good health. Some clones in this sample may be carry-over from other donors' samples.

Here the CDR3 reads CASSAFESNYGYTF. CDR3 bases: TGTGCCAGCAGTGCGTTTGAATCAAACTATGGCTACACCTTC. V is TRBV2 and J is TRBJ1-2; D remains ambiguous. The germline V and J ends were trimmed by 4 bases and 2 bases, with 11 bases remaining between them. Germline loops: CDR1 SNHLY, CDR2 FYNNEI. The length of the CDR3 is 14 residues.

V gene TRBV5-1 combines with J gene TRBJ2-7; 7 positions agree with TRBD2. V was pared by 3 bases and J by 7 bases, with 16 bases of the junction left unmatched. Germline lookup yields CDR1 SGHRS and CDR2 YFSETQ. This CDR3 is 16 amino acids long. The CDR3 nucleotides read TGCGCCAGCAGCTCAATCCCGGGACTAATATCGGGGGAGCAGTACTTC. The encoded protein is CASSSIPGLISGEQYF.

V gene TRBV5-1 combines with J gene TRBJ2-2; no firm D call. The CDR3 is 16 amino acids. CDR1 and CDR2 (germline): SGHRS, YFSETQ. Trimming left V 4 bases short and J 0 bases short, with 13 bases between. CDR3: CASSLLDSTNTGELFF. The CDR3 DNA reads TGCGCCAGCAGCCTCTTGGATTCCACGAACACCGGGGAGCTGTTTTTT.

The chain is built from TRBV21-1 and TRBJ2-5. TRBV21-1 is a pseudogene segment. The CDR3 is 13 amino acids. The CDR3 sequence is CASTRGDDETQYF. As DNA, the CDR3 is TGTGCCAGCACCAGAGGGGACGATGAGACCCAGTACTTC.

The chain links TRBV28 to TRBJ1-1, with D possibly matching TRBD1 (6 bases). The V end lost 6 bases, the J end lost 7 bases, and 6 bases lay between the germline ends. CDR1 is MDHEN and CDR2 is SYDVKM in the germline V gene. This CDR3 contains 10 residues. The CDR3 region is CASRDSEAFF. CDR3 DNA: TGTGCCAGCAGGGACAGTGAAGCTTTCTTT.

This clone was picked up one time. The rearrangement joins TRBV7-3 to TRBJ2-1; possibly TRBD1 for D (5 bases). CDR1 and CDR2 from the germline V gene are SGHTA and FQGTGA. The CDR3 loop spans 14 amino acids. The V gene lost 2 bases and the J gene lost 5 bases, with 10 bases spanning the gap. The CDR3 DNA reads TGTGCCAGCAGCTTACTGGGGCCAGACAATGAGCAGTTCTTC. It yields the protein CASSLLGPDNEQFF.

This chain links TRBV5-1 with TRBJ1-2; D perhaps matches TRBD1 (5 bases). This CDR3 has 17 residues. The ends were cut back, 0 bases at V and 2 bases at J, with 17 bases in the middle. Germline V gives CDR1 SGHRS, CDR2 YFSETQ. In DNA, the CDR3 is TGCGCCAGCAGCTTGGTGCCAGGAGTGGACATCAACTATGGCTACACCTTC. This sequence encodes CASSLVPGVDINYGYTF.

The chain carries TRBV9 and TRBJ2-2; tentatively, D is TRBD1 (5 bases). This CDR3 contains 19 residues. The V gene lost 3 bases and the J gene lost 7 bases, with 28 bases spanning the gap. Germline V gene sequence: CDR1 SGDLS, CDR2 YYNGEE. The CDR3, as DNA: TGTGCCAGCAGCGAGGGGCTTGGCAGGGTGGTATTGGGCATCGGGGAGCTGTTTTTT. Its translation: CASSEGLGRVVLGIGELFF.

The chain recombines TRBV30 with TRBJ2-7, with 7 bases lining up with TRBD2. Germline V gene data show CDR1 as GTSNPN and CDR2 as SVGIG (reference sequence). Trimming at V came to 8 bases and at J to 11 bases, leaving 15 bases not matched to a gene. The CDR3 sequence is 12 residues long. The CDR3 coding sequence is TGTGCCGGGGGGGAGGGTGCCCAGCCTAAGTACTTC. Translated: CAGGEGAQPKYF.

CDR3 residues: CASSDFDRSQAGYTF. In nucleotides, the CDR3 is TGTGCCAGCAGTGACTTTGACAGGTCCCAGGCGGGCTACACCTTC. The V gene is TRBV25-1, the J gene TRBJ1-2; D possibly corresponds to TRBD1 (6 bases). Trimming removed 3 bases at V and 8 bases at J, with 19 bases between. The germline gives CDR1 MGHDK, CDR2 SYGVNS. The length of the CDR3 is 15 residues.

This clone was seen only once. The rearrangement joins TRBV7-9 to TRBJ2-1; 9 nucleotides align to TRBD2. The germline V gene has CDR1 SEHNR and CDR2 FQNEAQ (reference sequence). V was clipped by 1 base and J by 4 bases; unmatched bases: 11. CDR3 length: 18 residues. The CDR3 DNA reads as TGTGCCAGCAGCTTAGAGAGGTTAGCGGGAGAAAATTACAATGAGCAGTTCTTC. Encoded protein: CASSLERLAGENYNEQFF. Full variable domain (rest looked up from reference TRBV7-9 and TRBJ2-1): DTGVSQNPRHKITKRGQNVTFRCDPISEHNRLYWYRQTLGQGPEFLTYFQNEAQLEKSRLLSDRFSAERPKGSFSTLEIQRTEQGDSAMYLCASSLERLAGENYNEQFFGPGTRLTVL.

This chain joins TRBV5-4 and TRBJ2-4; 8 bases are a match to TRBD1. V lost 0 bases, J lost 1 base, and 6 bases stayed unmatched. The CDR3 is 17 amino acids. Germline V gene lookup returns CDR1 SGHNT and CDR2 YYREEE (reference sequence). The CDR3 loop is CASSLEGQGAAKNIQYF. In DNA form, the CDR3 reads TGTGCCAGCAGCTTGGAGGGGCAGGGGGCTGCCAAAAACATTCAGTACTTC.

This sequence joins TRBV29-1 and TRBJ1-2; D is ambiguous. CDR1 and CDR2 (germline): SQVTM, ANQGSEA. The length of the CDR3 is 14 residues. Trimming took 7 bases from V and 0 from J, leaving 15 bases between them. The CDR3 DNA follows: TGCAGCGCCTCGCTACTGAGGACTAACTATGGCTACACCTTC. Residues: CSASLLRTNYGYTF.

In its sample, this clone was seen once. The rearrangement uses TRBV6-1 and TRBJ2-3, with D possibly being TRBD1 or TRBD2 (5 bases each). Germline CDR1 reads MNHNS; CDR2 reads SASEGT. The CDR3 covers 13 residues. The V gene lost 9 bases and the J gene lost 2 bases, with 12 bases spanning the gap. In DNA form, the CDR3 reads TGTGCCAGTCGGGACCGAATCACAGATACGCAGTATTTT. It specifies CASRDRITDTQYF.

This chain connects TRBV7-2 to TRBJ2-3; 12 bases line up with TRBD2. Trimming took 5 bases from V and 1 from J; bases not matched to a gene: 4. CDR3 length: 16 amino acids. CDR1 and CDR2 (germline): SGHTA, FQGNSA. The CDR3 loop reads CASSPRTSGGTDTQYF. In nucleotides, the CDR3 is TGTGCCAGCAGCCCTCGGACTAGCGGGGGCACAGATACGCAGTATTTT.

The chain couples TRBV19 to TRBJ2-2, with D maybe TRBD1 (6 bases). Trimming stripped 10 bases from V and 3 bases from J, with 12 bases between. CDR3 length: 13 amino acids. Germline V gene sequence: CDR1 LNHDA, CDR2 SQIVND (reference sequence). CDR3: CATTGGYTGELFF. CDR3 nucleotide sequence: TGTGCCACGACAGGCGGTTACACCGGGGAGCTGTTTTTT.

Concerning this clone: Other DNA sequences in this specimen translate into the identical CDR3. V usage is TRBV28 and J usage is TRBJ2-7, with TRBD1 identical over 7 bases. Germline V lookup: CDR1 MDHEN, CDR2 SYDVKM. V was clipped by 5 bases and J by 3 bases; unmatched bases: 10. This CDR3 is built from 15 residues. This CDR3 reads CASSTGTVGDYEQYF. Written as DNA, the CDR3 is TGTGCCAGCAGTACAGGGACAGTTGGGGACTACGAGCAGTACTTC.

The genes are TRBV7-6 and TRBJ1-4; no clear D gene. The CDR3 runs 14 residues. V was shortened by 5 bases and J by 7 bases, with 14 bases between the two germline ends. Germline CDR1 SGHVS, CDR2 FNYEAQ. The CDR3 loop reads CASSLGSHTEKLFF. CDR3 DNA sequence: TGTGCCAGCAGCCTAGGGTCTCATACTGAAAAACTGTTTTTT.

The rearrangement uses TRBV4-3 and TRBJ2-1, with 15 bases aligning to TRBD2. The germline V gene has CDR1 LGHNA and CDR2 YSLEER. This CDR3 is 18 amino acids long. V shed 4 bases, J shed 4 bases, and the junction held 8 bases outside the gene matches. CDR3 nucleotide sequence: TGCGCCAGCAGCCTCTCGGGACTAGCGGGAGGCACATACAATGAGCAGTTCTTC. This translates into CASSLSGLAGGTYNEQFF.

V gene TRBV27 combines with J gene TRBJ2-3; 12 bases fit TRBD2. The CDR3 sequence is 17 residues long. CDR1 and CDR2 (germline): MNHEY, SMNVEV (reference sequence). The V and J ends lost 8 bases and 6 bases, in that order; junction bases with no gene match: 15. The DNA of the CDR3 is TGTGCCAGCGGTTATCCCCTAGCGGGAGGGCCAAGGGATACGCAGTATTTT. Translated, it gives CASGYPLAGGPRDTQYF.

CDR3 amino acids: CASSTGQGTFSYTF. Written as DNA, the CDR3 is TGTGCCAGCAGCACTGGACAGGGTACTTTTAGCTACACCTTC. The chain recombines TRBV28 with TRBJ1-2; 8 nucleotides agree with TRBD1. The CDR3 is 14 amino acids. CDR1 is MDHEN, CDR2 SYDVKM, per germline. Losses at the gene ends were 6 bases for V and 9 bases for J; bases not matched to a gene: 12.